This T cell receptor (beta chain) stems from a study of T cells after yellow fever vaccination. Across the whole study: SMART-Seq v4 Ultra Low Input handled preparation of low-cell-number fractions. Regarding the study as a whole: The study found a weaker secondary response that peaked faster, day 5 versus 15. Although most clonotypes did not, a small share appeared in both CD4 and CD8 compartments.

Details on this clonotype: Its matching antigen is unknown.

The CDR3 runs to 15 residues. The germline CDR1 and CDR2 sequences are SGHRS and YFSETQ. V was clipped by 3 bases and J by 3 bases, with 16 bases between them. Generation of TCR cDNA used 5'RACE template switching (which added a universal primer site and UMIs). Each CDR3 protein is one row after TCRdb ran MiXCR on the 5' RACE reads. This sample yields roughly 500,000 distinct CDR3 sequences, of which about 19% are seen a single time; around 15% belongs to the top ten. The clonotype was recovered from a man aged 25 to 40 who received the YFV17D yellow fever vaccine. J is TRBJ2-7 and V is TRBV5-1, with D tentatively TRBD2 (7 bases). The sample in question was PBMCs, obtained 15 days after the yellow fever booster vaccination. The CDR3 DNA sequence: TGCGCCAGCAGCTGGGAGGGGGTGACCGGCTACGAGCAGTACTTC. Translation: CASSWEGVTGYEQYF.